One and the same sample provided the 16 T cell receptor beta chains below, sequenced in a study of cytomegalovirus exposure and HLA in healthy donors. 13 Jbeta primers and 60 Vbeta primers were used for the PCR. Libraries were prepared by immunoSEQ multiplex PCR; TCRdb keeps only in-frame clonotypes and omits some of them. The sample contains 150,000 to 200,000 clones, 80% of which appear only once. Material: PBMCs. The receptors derive from a girl between 10 and 17 years old in good health and CMV-seropositive.

The chain links TRBV5-6 to TRBJ2-7, with D maybe TRBD1 (5 bases). CDR1 SGHDT and CDR2 YYEEEE come from the germline V gene. The CDR3 has 16 residues. Trimming removed 0 bases from V and 1 base from J, with 14 bases in between. CDR3 loop: CASSLATAGPSYEQYF. The CDR3, as DNA: TGTGCCAGCAGCTTGGCCACGGCAGGGCCTTCCTACGAGCAGTACTTC.

This chain uses TRBV11-2 with TRBJ1-2; maybe TRBD1 (6 bases). Trimming left V 0 bases short and J 4 bases short, with 15 bases between. The CDR3 length is 16 residues. Germline V gene lookup returns CDR1 SGHAT and CDR2 FQNNGV. The CDR3 bases are TGTGCCAGCAGCTTAGACAGGGGCCCCATCCTCTATGGCTACACCTTC. It codes for CASSLDRGPILYGYTF.

The chain is built from TRBV29-1 and TRBJ2-1; perhaps TRBD1 as D (6 bases). This CDR3 contains 13 residues. V shed 1 base and J shed 10 bases, with 14 bases lying between them. Germline V CDR1 and CDR2: SQVTM, ANQGSEA. The chain's CDR3 is CSVEVWGTLEQFF. The CDR3 bases are TGCAGCGTTGAAGTCTGGGGGACACTGGAGCAGTTCTTC.

This chain joins TRBV19 and TRBJ1-1; perhaps TRBD1 as D (6 bases). V lost 4 bases, J lost 1 base, and 10 bases lay in between. The V gene's germline CDR1 is LNHDA and CDR2 SQIVND (reference sequence). There are 14 residues in the CDR3. This chain's CDR3 is CASSTRGQNTEAFF. The DNA for the CDR3 is TGTGCCAGTAGTACACGGGGACAGAACACTGAAGCTTTCTTT.

The V gene is TRBV7-9, the J gene TRBJ2-7; 9 bases are shared with TRBD1. Germline CDR1 and CDR2: SEHNR and FQNEAQ (reference sequence). Trimming removed 1 base from V and 3 bases from J; junction bases left unmatched: 10. This CDR3 contains 17 residues. The CDR3 sequence is CASSLGDRASPNYEQYF. The CDR3 DNA follows: TGTGCCAGCAGCTTAGGGGACAGGGCTTCTCCTAACTACGAGCAGTACTTC.

The chain joins TRBV21-1 to TRBJ2-5; the table's TRBD2 call for D was not verified on the DNA. TRBV21-1 is flagged as a pseudogene. The CDR3 runs to 24 residues. Written as DNA, the CDR3 is TGTGCCAGCAATCTCAGAATAGCGGGTCTTTTAAAGGGTTTTGGCGGGAGGGCCCAAGAGACCCAGTACTTC. It is translated as CASNLRIAGLLKGFGGRAQETQYF.

The V and J genes are TRBV14 and TRBJ1-4, with TRBD1 identical over 7 bases. V trimming: 4 bases; J trimming: 12 bases; junction bases outside the gene matches: 8. The CDR3 is 13 residues long. Per the germline V gene, CDR1 is SGHDN and CDR2 is FVKESK. CDR3: CASSRGQFLELFF. The CDR3 DNA follows: TGTGCCAGCAGCCGGGGACAGTTTTTGGAACTGTTTTTT.

The chain has TRBV4-3 and TRBJ1-1; 9 bases line up with TRBD1. Losses at the gene ends were 1 base for V and 3 bases for J; bases not matched to a gene: 9. The CDR3 contains 17 residues. The germline gives CDR1 LGHNA, CDR2 YSLEER. CDR3 nucleotide sequence: TGCGCCAGCAGCCAAGTGTCCCCTGACAGGGGGGACACTGAAGCTTTCTTT. Protein: CASSQVSPDRGDTEAFF.

This chain joins TRBV6-4 and TRBJ2-6; the D is unclear. The ends were cut back, 3 bases at V and 1 base at J, with 4 bases in the middle. The CDR3 has 14 amino acids. Germline V gene lookup returns CDR1 MRHNA and CDR2 SNTAGT. The CDR3 loop reads CASSDLSGANVLTF. The DNA for the CDR3 is TGTGCCAGCAGTGATTTATCTGGGGCCAACGTCCTGACTTTC.

This clone was recorded only once. This chain joins TRBV5-1 and TRBJ2-7; weak D call: TRBD2 (6 bases). Trimming stripped 4 bases from V and 3 bases from J, with 8 bases between. CDR3 size: 12 residues. The germline gives CDR1 SGHRS, CDR2 YFSETQ. CDR3 residues: CASSVDYYEQYF. CDR3 DNA sequence: TGCGCCAGCAGCGTGGACTACTACGAGCAGTACTTC.

This clone is a singleton in its sample. This rearrangement joins TRBV6-5 to TRBJ1-2; D ambiguous. The germline V gene has CDR1 MNHEY and CDR2 SVGAGI. The CDR3 consists of 13 residues. Trimming removed 0 bases at V and 6 bases at J, with 8 bases between. CDR3 sequence reads: CASSYSRENGYTF. As DNA, the CDR3 is TGTGCCAGCAGTTACTCCCGAGAGAATGGCTACACCTTC.

The genes are TRBV27 and TRBJ2-1, with TRBD2 matching 7 bases. The CDR3 loop spans 18 amino acids. The germline V gene has CDR1 MNHEY and CDR2 SMNVEV (reference sequence). The V segment lost 1 base and the J segment 5 bases; nucleotides outside the gene matches: 14. The CDR3 bases are TGTGCCAGCAGTTTATTTACTAGCGTCCCCAGTACAAACAATGAGCAGTTCTTC. Translating gives CASSLFTSVPSTNNEQFF.

V is TRBV6-1 and J is TRBJ2-1, with unresolved D. Trimming removed 4 bases at V and 0 bases at J, with 7 bases between. The germline CDR1 and CDR2 sequences are MNHNS and SASEGT. The CDR3 is 14 residues long. The CDR3 is CASSGLGSYNEQFF. CDR3 sequence (DNA): TGTGCCAGCAGTGGCCTCGGCTCCTACAATGAGCAGTTCTTC.

This chain links TRBV27 with TRBJ2-2; 8 bases align to TRBD1. The length of the CDR3 is 14 residues. Unmatched junction bases numbered 5, after V lost 8 bases and J lost 3 bases. The germline CDR1 and CDR2 sequences are MNHEY and SMNVEV (reference sequence). This CDR3 is CASQRTGHTGELFF. The CDR3 DNA is TGTGCCAGCCAGAGGACAGGGCACACCGGGGAGCTGTTTTTT.

V is TRBV6-1 and J is TRBJ2-3, with a possible D match to TRBD2 (7 bases). This CDR3 comprises 18 residues. The V gene's germline CDR1 is MNHNS and CDR2 SASEGT. V was cut by 4 bases and J by 4 bases, with 24 bases left in between. CDR3 in amino acids: CASSAGYRGGLGADTQYF. The CDR3 nucleotides read TGTGCCAGCAGTGCGGGGTATAGGGGGGGTCTCGGAGCAGATACGCAGTATTTT.

The chain is built from TRBV30 and TRBJ1-5, with D tentatively TRBD1 (5 bases). In germline, CDR1 is GTSNPN, CDR2 SVGIG (reference sequence). The CDR3 spans 13 residues. Trimming took off 7 bases at V and 1 base at J, with 11 bases between the two ends. The CDR3 nucleotides are TGTGCCTTACAGGCCGGGAGCAATCAGCCCCAGCATTTT. Protein: CALQAGSNQPQHF.